Shown below are 21 T cell receptor beta chains from a single sample sequenced in a study of cytomegalovirus exposure and HLA in healthy donors. The PCR used 60 Vbeta and 13 Jbeta primers. Assay used: immunoSEQ multiplex PCR; TCRdb lists only in-frame clones, some missing. The sample consists of 95,000 to 110,000 clones, roughly 77% of them appearing once. Sequencing input: PBMCs. These receptors all come from a woman between 18 and 30 years old in good health and CMV-seropositive.

This clone showed up just a few times. The V and J genes are TRBV27 and TRBJ2-5; D is possibly TRBD1 (5 bases). The J call could be wrong; TRBJ2-7 is a better fit for the DNA end. Per germline, CDR1 MNHEY and CDR2 SMNVEV (reference sequence). This CDR3 spans 13 amino acids. For the CDR3, the DNA is TGTGCCAGCAGCCGTCAGGGTACGTACGAGCAGTACTTC. It is translated as CASSRQGTYEQYF.

The chain recombines TRBV29-1 with TRBJ2-1; 10 bases line up with TRBD1. This CDR3 contains 13 residues. The V gene's germline CDR1 is SQVTM and CDR2 ANQGSEA. Losses at the gene ends were 7 bases for V and 5 bases for J; bases not matched to a gene: 5. The CDR3 spells CSGTGTGDNEQFF. CDR3 in DNA: TGCAGCGGAACCGGGACAGGGGACAATGAGCAGTTCTTC.

Here the CDR3 reads CASSGQGARETQYF. For the CDR3, the DNA is TGTGCCAGCAGCGGACAGGGGGCGCGAGAGACCCAGTACTTC. The J gene is TRBJ2-5, the V gene TRBV6-1, with 11 nucleotides matching TRBD1. The V segment lost 6 bases and the J segment 4 bases; nucleotides outside the gene matches: 4. This CDR3 comprises 14 residues. The germline CDR1 and CDR2 sequences are MNHNS and SASEGT.

The chain joins TRBV6-5 to TRBJ2-1; a weak D match, TRBD1 (6 bases). The length of the CDR3 is 15 residues. Germline lookup yields CDR1 MNHEY and CDR2 SVGAGI. V was clipped by 5 bases and J by 7 bases, with 18 bases between them. CDR3 loop: CASSHRTASGNEQFF. The DNA of the CDR3 is TGTGCCAGCAGTCACCGGACAGCCTCGGGGAATGAGCAGTTCTTC.

The rearrangement joins TRBV5-1 to TRBJ2-7; 12 bases agree with TRBD2. The CDR3 has 15 residues. Germline V lookup: CDR1 SGHRS, CDR2 YFSETQ. J was trimmed by 2 bases and V by 0 bases; bases with no gene match: 0. The CDR3 coding sequence is TGCGCCAGCAGCTTGGCTAGCGGGAGGGCCTACGAGCAGTACTTC. Its protein is CASSLASGRAYEQYF.

The V and J genes are TRBV14 and TRBJ2-3, with D perhaps TRBD2 (5 bases). Germline assignment: CDR1 SGHDN and CDR2 FVKESK. The CDR3 extends over 13 amino acids. V was shortened by 4 bases and J by 4 bases, with 9 bases between the two germline ends. The DNA for the CDR3 is TGTGCCAGCAGCCTTACTAGTGCAGATACGCAGTATTTT. It codes for CASSLTSADTQYF.

This clone was found a few times. The rearrangement uses TRBV2 and TRBJ2-1, with TRBD2 matching over 14 bases. This CDR3 region has 18 residues. J lost 1 base, V lost 8 bases, and 10 bases had no gene match. CDR1 and CDR2 (germline): SNHLY, FYNNEI. CDR3 sequence: CASLPGLAGAGSYNEQFF. The DNA of the CDR3 is TGTGCCAGCCTCCCGGGACTAGCGGGAGCTGGGTCCTACAATGAGCAGTTCTTC.

The gene calls are TRBV18 and TRBJ2-7; tentatively, D is TRBD2 (7 bases). CDR3 length equals 15 residues. Deletions cut 2 bases from V and 3 bases from J, with 14 bases between. The germline V gene encodes CDR1 KGHSH and CDR2 LQKENI. Written as DNA, the CDR3 is TGTGCCAGCTCACCAAATACAGGGACTATCTACGAGCAGTACTTC. This sequence encodes CASSPNTGTIYEQYF. Full variable domain (rest looked up from reference TRBV18 and TRBJ2-7): NAGVMQNPRHLVRRRGQEARLRCSPMKGHSHVYWYRQLPEEGLKFMVYLQKENIIDESGMPKERFSAEFPKEGPSILRIQQVVRGDSAAYFCASSPNTGTIYEQYFGPGTRLTVT.

The chain recombines TRBV2 with TRBJ2-1; 7 bases are shared with TRBD2. Germline trimming cut 6 bases from V and 5 bases from J; bases unmatched to any gene: 10. This CDR3 is built from 15 residues. Per germline, CDR1 SNHLY and CDR2 FYNNEI. The CDR3 reads CASSPGAGLNNEQFF. CDR3 nucleotides: TGTGCCAGCAGCCCTGGAGCGGGGCTGAACAATGAGCAGTTCTTC. The full variable domain, with the rest looked up from reference TRBV2 and TRBJ2-1, is EPEVTQTPSHQVTQMGQEVILRCVPISNHLYFYWYRQILGQKVEFLVSFYNNEISEKSEIFDDQFSVERPDGSNFTLKIRSTKLEDSAMYFCASSPGAGLNNEQFFGPGTRLTVL.

The gene calls are TRBV5-1 and TRBJ2-3; a possible D gene is TRBD1 (6 bases). Germline V CDR1 and CDR2: SGHRS, YFSETQ. With 0 bases removed from V and 3 bases from J, the gap between germline ends came to 11 bases. The CDR3 consists of 15 residues. The CDR3 DNA follows: TGCGCCAGCAGCTTGGGGGCCAGGGGAACAGATACGCAGTATTTT. This gives the protein CASSLGARGTDTQYF.

This clone was detected only once. The chain joins TRBV28 to TRBJ1-1; maybe TRBD1 (6 bases). CDR3 length: 14 amino acids. V lost 3 bases to trimming and J lost 5 bases, with 13 bases between them. Germline V gene data show CDR1 as MDHEN and CDR2 as SYDVKM. CDR3 nucleotides: TGTGCCAGCAGTTTTTACAGGGTCGGAACTGAAGCTTTCTTT. Protein product: CASSFYRVGTEAFF.

The rearrangement uses TRBV15 and TRBJ2-5; D unresolved. Germline-derived CDR1 and CDR2 are LNHNV and YYDKDF (reference sequence). The length of the CDR3 is 12 residues. Trimming cost V 8 bases and J 4 bases, with 11 bases left between them. The CDR3 DNA is TGTGCCACCCGAGGTCTCGGAGAGACCCAGTACTTC. Its protein product is CATRGLGETQYF.

The gene calls are TRBV9 and TRBJ2-3; D is uncertain. Germline V lookup: CDR1 SGDLS, CDR2 YYNGEE. V dropped 3 bases and J dropped 2 bases, with 7 bases sitting between them. The CDR3 totals 13 residues. Here the CDR3 reads CASSAPSTDTQYF. The CDR3 DNA is TGTGCCAGCAGCGCTCCGTCCACAGATACGCAGTATTTT.

The rearrangement joins TRBV18 to TRBJ1-1; possible D gene TRBD1, 5 bases. CDR1 and CDR2 (germline): KGHSH, LQKENI. CDR3 length: 13 residues. V was pared by 5 bases and J by 4 bases, with 11 bases between. The CDR3 spells CASSSRAATEAFF. The DNA of the CDR3 is TGTGCCAGCTCAAGCAGGGCGGCCACTGAAGCTTTCTTT.

This chain connects TRBV30 to TRBJ1-2, with 8 bases that match TRBD1. Trimming removed 4 bases from V and 6 bases from J; junction bases left unmatched: 4. Germline assignment: CDR1 GTSNPN and CDR2 SVGIG (reference sequence). The CDR3 is 12 residues long. The CDR3 nucleotides read TGTGCCTGGAACGCAGGGGGCAATGGCTACACCTTC. It is translated as CAWNAGGNGYTF.

The rearrangement links TRBV5-4 to TRBJ2-1; 9 positions match TRBD2. V shed 0 bases, J shed 7 bases, and the junction held 5 bases outside the gene matches. Germline-derived CDR1 and CDR2 are SGHNT and YYREEE (reference sequence). The CDR3 consists of 15 residues. CDR3 residues: CASSLVAGGVNEQFF. In DNA, the CDR3 is TGTGCCAGCAGCTTGGTTGCGGGAGGGGTTAATGAGCAGTTCTTC. Variable domain in full (rest from reference TRBV5-4 and TRBJ2-1): ETGVTQSPTHLIKTRGQQVTLRCSSQSGHNTVSWYQQALGQGPQFIFQYYREEENGRGNFPPRFSGLQFPNYSSELNVNALELDDSALYLCASSLVAGGVNEQFFGPGTRLTVL.

The chain links TRBV6-5 to TRBJ1-1; D is perhaps TRBD1 (5 bases). The CDR3 loop spans 15 amino acids. V lost 6 bases and J lost 5, with 19 bases in between. CDR1 and CDR2 (germline): MNHEY, SVGAGI. CDR3 bases: TGTGCCAGCAGACCCATACAGGCCGCGGGGACTGAAGCTTTCTTT. Protein: CASRPIQAAGTEAFF.

This chain joins TRBV28 and TRBJ2-5; 9 positions agree with TRBD1. The germline V gene has CDR1 MDHEN and CDR2 SYDVKM. With 4 bases clipped from V and 5 bases from J, the junction kept 8 bases outside the gene matches. The CDR3 is 15 residues long. In DNA, the CDR3 is TGTGCCAGCAGTTCTAACAGGGGGCTGGAGGAGACCCAGTACTTC. This encodes CASSSNRGLEETQYF.

This clone has just a few counts. This chain connects TRBV28 to TRBJ2-1, with a possible D match to TRBD1 (6 bases). CDR1 and CDR2 from the germline V gene are MDHEN and SYDVKM. Trimming took off 6 bases at V and 5 bases at J, with 11 bases between the two ends. CDR3 length: 13 residues. DNA for the CDR3: TGTGCCAGCAGCTTACAGGGAAACAATGAGCAGTTCTTC. It specifies CASSLQGNNEQFF.

CDR3 in DNA: TGTGCCATCAGTGGGGCACCGGGACAGGGTACCTACGAGCAGTACTTC. Encoded protein: CAISGAPGQGTYEQYF. The V and J genes are TRBV10-3 and TRBJ2-7, with TRBD1 matching over 9 bases. The CDR3 spans 16 residues. Trimming at V came to 4 bases and at J to 2 bases, leaving 9 bases not matched to a gene. Germline V gives CDR1 ENHRY, CDR2 SYGVKD.

This clone was observed a few times. The chain couples TRBV27 to TRBJ1-2; tentative D call: TRBD1 (5 bases). Germline V gene sequence: CDR1 MNHEY, CDR2 SMNVEV (reference sequence). The CDR3 sequence is 14 residues long. Trimming stripped 5 bases from V and 4 bases from J, with 14 bases between. CDR3 coding DNA: TGTGCCAGCAGTCTAGTCGACAGTGGCTATGGCTACACCTTC. Its protein product is CASSLVDSGYGYTF.